A single sample gave rise to the 20 T cell receptor beta chains below, sequenced in a study of metastatic and nonmetastatic thyroid tumors. Prior to thyroid surgery, none of the patients had received any treatment. TCRdb reassembled clones from the PCR reads with MiXCR. The sample lists about 16,000 clones, more than 20% occurring once. The sample comprised blood. Every receptor here comes from a male donor with papillary thyroid cancer or a benign thyroid nodule (not recorded which). Some clones in this sample may be carry-over from other donors' samples.

The chain carries TRBV11-2 and TRBJ2-2; TRBD1 matches 9 bases. V was clipped by 5 bases and J by 5 bases; unmatched bases: 12. The CDR3 has 17 residues. The V gene's germline CDR1 is SGHAT and CDR2 FQNNGV. As DNA, the CDR3 is TGTGCCAGCAGCCCAAGGGGACAGGGATCCTCGACCGGGGAGCTGTTTTTT. This sequence encodes CASSPRGQGSSTGELFF.

This clone has ten or more counts. The chain recombines TRBV12-3 or TRBV12-4 with TRBJ1-2; D unresolved. This CDR3 region has 12 residues. Trimming stripped 5 bases from V and 7 bases from J, with 11 bases between. The CDR3 sequence: CASSQTEFGYTF. CDR3 DNA sequence: TGTGCCAGCAGTCAAACAGAGTTTGGCTACACCTTC.

The table lists this clone with many counts. The chain recombines TRBV5-5 with TRBJ2-3; D remains unclear. The germline CDR1 and CDR2 sequences are SGHKS and YYEKEE (reference sequence). This CDR3 comprises 16 residues. V was clipped by 3 bases and J by 2 bases, with 16 bases between them. The CDR3 loop reads CASSSHPPPLTDTQYF. CDR3 bases: TGTGCCAGCAGCTCCCACCCTCCCCCCCTCACAGATACGCAGTATTTT.

This clone was picked up many times. The chain uses TRBV10-3 and TRBJ2-3; D is ambiguous. V lost 3 bases, J lost 4 bases, and 8 bases lay in between. This CDR3 region has 13 residues. Germline V CDR1 and CDR2: ENHRY, SYGVKD. The CDR3 nucleotides read TGTGCCATCAGTGATGGCAGTGCAGATACGCAGTATTTT. This sequence encodes CAISDGSADTQYF.

The chain links TRBV6-5 to TRBJ1-2, with TRBD1 matching over 8 bases. The V gene end was trimmed by 3 bases and the J gene end by 4 bases; junction bases not matched to a gene: 7. The CDR3 spans 15 residues. Germline V CDR1 and CDR2: MNHEY, SVGAGI. The chain's CDR3 is CASSYRRTGTYGYTF. For the CDR3, the DNA is TGTGCCAGCAGTTATAGACGGACAGGGACCTATGGCTACACCTTC.

This clone rates as medium-sized. This chain uses TRBV3-1 with TRBJ2-5; 7 bases fit TRBD2. This CDR3 is built from 16 residues. The V and J ends lost 1 base and 5 bases, in that order; junction bases with no gene match: 10. Germline V gives CDR1 LGHDT, CDR2 YNNKEL (reference sequence). This CDR3 reads CASSQAAGVILETQYF. The CDR3 DNA sequence: TGTGCCAGCAGCCAAGCGGCGGGGGTAATCCTGGAGACCCAGTACTTC.

The chain links TRBV11-3 to TRBJ1-1; no firm D call. The CDR3 runs to 14 residues. Germline V gene sequence: CDR1 SGHNT, CDR2 YENEEA. Trimming shortened V by 10 bases and J by 7 bases, and 22 bases separated the two germline ends. CDR3 protein: CATRLCMGDLEAFF. The CDR3 DNA reads as TGTGCCACCAGATTATGTATGGGTGACCTTGAAGCTTTCTTT. Full variable domain (missing parts from reference TRBV11-3 and TRBJ1-1): EAGVVQSPRYKIIEKKQPVAFWCNPISGHNTLYWYLQNLGQGPELLIRYENEEAVDDSQLPKDRFSAERLKGVDSTLKIQPAELGDSAVYLCATRLCMGDLEAFFGQGTRLTVV.

This clone appeared a few times. V and J are TRBV10-1 and TRBJ2-2, with D possibly TRBD1 on 6 matching bases. Trimming removed 0 bases from V and 3 bases from J, with 8 bases in between. This CDR3 comprises 15 residues. CDR1 is WNHNN and CDR2 is SYGVQD in the germline V gene (reference sequence). This CDR3 reads CASSESDRYTGELFF. DNA of the CDR3: TGCGCCAGCAGTGAGTCTGACAGGTACACCGGGGAGCTGTTTTTT.

The J gene is TRBJ2-7, the V gene TRBV15; TRBD2 matches 12 bases. V lost 1 base, J lost 3 bases, and 4 bases stayed unmatched. CDR1 LNHNV and CDR2 YYDKDF come from the germline V gene (reference sequence). The CDR3 is 16 residues long. CDR3 in DNA: TGTGCCACCAGCAGAGTCGGACTAGCGGGAAACTACGAGCAGTACTTC. This sequence encodes CATSRVGLAGNYEQYF.

This clone was recorded at least ten times. This sequence joins TRBV27 and TRBJ2-4, with 11 positions matching TRBD2. Losses at the gene ends were 1 base for V and 3 bases for J; bases not matched to a gene: 2. The CDR3 totals 16 residues. CDR1 and CDR2 (germline): MNHEY, SMNVEV (reference sequence). The CDR3 protein is CASSLLAGGGKNIQYF. CDR3 DNA sequence: TGTGCCAGCAGTTTATTAGCGGGAGGGGGCAAAAACATTCAGTACTTC.

The chain is built from TRBV6-5 and TRBJ2-1, with TRBD1 matching over 10 bases. The CDR3 is 18 residues long. V dropped 0 bases and J dropped 1; count of bases not matched to a gene: 6. CDR1 MNHEY and CDR2 SVGAGI come from the germline V gene. The CDR3 spells CASSYSTGGYWSYNEQFF. CDR3 bases: TGTGCCAGCAGTTACTCGACAGGGGGCTACTGGTCCTACAATGAGCAGTTCTTC.

The chain joins TRBV7-6 to TRBJ2-1, with 7 bases lining up with TRBD2. Germline CDR1 and CDR2: SGHVS and FNYEAQ. J gave up 8 bases and V 5 bases, and 9 bases lay outside the gene matches. The CDR3 is made up of 14 amino acids. CDR3 bases: TGTGCCAGCAGCCCCGGGGGGATCGAGGATGAGCAGTTCTTC. Translating it yields CASSPGGIEDEQFF.

This clone appeared many times. This sequence joins TRBV11-1 and TRBJ2-3; D call uncertain. V dropped 2 bases and J dropped 1 base, with 13 bases sitting between them. CDR1 SGHAT and CDR2 FQDESV come from the germline V gene (reference sequence). This CDR3 spans 16 amino acids. In nucleotides, the CDR3 is TGTGCCAGCAGCTTACGTACAGCTCTGGGCACAGATACGCAGTATTTT. Its translation is CASSLRTALGTDTQYF.

There are many counts of this clone. The chain couples TRBV28 to TRBJ2-7; 9 nucleotides align to TRBD1. The germline CDR1 and CDR2 sequences are MDHEN and SYDVKM. Trimming at V came to 4 bases and at J to 6 bases, leaving 10 bases not matched to a gene. The CDR3 contains 15 residues. The CDR3 DNA sequence: TGTGCCAGCAGTTCCCTGGGACAGGGTTCGTCCGAGCAGTACTTC. Its protein is CASSSLGQGSSEQYF. Full variable domain (outside the CDR3, taken from reference TRBV28 and TRBJ2-7): DVKVTQSSRYLVKRTGEKVFLECVQDMDHENMFWYRQDPGLGLRLIYFSYDVKMKEKGDIPEGYSVSREKKERFSLILESASTNQTSMYLCASSSLGQGSSEQYFGPGTRLTVT.

This clone counts as medium-sized. This chain uses TRBV2 with TRBJ1-2; no reliable D call. The CDR3 length is 13 residues. The V and J ends lost 6 bases and 8 bases respectively, with 16 bases between them. Germline lookup yields CDR1 SNHLY and CDR2 FYNNEI. Written as DNA, the CDR3 is TGTGCCAGCAGCCCGACTTTGATGCGGGGCTACACCTTC. Encoded protein: CASSPTLMRGYTF.

As for this clone: At one boundary the junction diverges from the germline segment, which might be a read error. The chain couples TRBV20-1 to TRBJ1-2; D gene unclear. The CDR3 extends over 18 amino acids. Germline-derived CDR1 and CDR2 are DFQATT and SNEGSKA (reference sequence). The CDR3 DNA reads TGCAGTGCTAGAGATTCCCTCTTCATACGGCTCTCACGCGGTGGCTACATCTTC. Translating it yields CSARDSLFIRLSRGGYIF.

This clone has at least ten counts. The sample carries other DNA sequences with the same CDR3. The chain couples TRBV19 to TRBJ1-5, with D perhaps matching TRBD1 (5 bases). Trimming took off 10 bases at V and 0 bases at J, with 16 bases between the two ends. Per germline, CDR1 LNHDA and CDR2 SQIVND (reference sequence). The CDR3 sequence is 15 residues long. This chain's CDR3 is CATKRGSNSNQPQHF. CDR3 sequence (DNA): TGTGCCACCAAGCGGGGGTCCAATAGCAATCAGCCCCAGCATTTT. The full variable domain, with the rest looked up from reference TRBV19 and TRBJ1-5, is DGGITQSPKYLFRKEGQNVTLSCEQNLNHDAMYWYRQDPGQGLRLIYYSQIVNDFQKGDIAEGYSVSREKKESFPLTVTSAQKNPTAFYLCATKRGSNSNQPQHFGDGTRLSIL.

The gene calls are TRBV6-5 and TRBJ2-5, with 9 bases aligning to TRBD1. The V gene end was trimmed by 1 base and the J gene end by 5 bases; junction bases not matched to a gene: 8. CDR1 is MNHEY and CDR2 is SVGAGI in the germline V gene. The CDR3 loop spans 16 amino acids. The CDR3 nucleotides read TGTGCCAGCAGTTACTACTACACAGGGGGCGCGGAGACCCAGTACTTC. Translation: CASSYYYTGGAETQYF.

The rearrangement joins TRBV9 to TRBJ2-1; D remains ambiguous. Germline V CDR1 and CDR2: SGDLS, YYNGEE. The CDR3 contains 13 residues. The V end lost 1 base, the J end lost 8 bases, and 10 bases lay between the germline ends. Here the CDR3 reads CASSVYVVDEQFF. CDR3 nucleotides: TGTGCCAGCAGCGTATACGTGGTGGATGAGCAGTTCTTC.

This clone has at least ten counts. The chain uses TRBV6-4 and TRBJ2-1; 14 positions match TRBD2. Germline loops: CDR1 MRHNA, CDR2 SNTAGT. J gave up 8 bases and V 4 bases, and 7 bases lay outside the gene matches. CDR3 length: 16 amino acids. The CDR3 protein is CASSAETSGGADEQFF. CDR3 in DNA: TGTGCCAGCAGTGCCGAGACTAGCGGGGGGGCTGATGAGCAGTTCTTC.